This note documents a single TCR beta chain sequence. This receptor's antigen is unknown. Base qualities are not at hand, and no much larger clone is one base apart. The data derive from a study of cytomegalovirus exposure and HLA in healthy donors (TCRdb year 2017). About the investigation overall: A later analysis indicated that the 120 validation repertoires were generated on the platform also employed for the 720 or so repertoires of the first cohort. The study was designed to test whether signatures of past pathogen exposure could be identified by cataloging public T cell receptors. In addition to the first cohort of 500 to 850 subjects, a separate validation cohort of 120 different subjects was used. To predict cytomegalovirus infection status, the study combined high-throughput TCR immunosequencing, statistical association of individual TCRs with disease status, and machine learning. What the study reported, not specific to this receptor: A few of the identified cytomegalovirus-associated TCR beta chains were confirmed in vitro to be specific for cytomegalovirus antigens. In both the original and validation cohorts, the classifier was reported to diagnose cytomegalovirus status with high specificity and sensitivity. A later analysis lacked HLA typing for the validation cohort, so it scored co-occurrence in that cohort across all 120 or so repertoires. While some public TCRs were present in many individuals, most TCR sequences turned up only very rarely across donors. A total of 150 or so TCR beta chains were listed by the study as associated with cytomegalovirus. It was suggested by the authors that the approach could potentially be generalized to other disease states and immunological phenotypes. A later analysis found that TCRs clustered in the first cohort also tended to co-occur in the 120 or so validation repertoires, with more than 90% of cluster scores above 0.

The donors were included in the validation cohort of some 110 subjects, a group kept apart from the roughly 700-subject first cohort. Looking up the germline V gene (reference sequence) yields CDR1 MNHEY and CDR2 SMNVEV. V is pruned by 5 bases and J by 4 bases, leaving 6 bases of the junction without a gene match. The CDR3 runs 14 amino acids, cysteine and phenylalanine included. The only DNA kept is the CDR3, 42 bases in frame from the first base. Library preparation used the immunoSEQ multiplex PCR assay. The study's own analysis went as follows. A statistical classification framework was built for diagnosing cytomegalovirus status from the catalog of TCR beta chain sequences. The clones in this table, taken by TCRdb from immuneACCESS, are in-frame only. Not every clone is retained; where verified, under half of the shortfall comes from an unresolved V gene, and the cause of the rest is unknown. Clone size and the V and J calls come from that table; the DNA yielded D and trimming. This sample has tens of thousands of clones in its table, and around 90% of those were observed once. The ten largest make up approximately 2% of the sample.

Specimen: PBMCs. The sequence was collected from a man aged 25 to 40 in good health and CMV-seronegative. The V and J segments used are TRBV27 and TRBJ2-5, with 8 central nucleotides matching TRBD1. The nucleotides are TGTGCCAGCAGTGGACAGGGTAGTGGAGAGACCCAGTACTTC. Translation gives CASSGQGSGETQYF.